This T cell receptor beta chain originates from a study of T cell repertoires in cytomegalovirus infection. About this clonotype: The antigen is undetermined.

TCRdb redid the calling of the reads with MiXCR, one entry per CDR3 protein. The sample lists 450,000 to 600,000 distinct CDR3 sequences, approximately 40% occurring once. The V and J ends lost 1 base and 0 bases respectively, with 8 bases between them. The CDR3 consists of 15 residues. In germline, CDR1 is SGHTA, CDR2 FQGNSA. This clonotype originated in a human donor in good health (CMV status not recorded). Some clones in this sample may be carry-over from other donors' samples. The rearrangement joins TRBV7-2 to TRBJ2-3, with D unclear. The material was cultured PBMCs, obtained from culture after CMV antigen stimulation. The CDR3 protein is CASSLDSTSTDTQYF. CDR3 sequence (DNA): TGTGCCAGCAGCTTAGACTCCACTAGCACAGATACGCAGTATTTT.